Following are 23 T cell receptor beta chains from one sample sequenced in a study of T-cell reconstitution after alpha-beta-depleted transplantation in children. As it was prepared, the TCRbeta library received unique molecular identifiers. One entry per CDR3 protein results from TCRdb running MiXCR on the PCR reads. The top ten clones hold around 5.6% of a sample with 490,000 or so distinct CDR3 sequences, around 13% of them seen once. The source material was PBMCs from the stem cell graft donor, sampled from the stem cell graft. Receptors originate from a human donor who donated a stem cell graft to a child with combined immunodeficiency.

This clonotype occurred many times. CDR3 coding DNA: TGTGCCAGCATGCTAGAAACCTACAATGAGCAGTTCTTC. The encoded protein is CASMLETYNEQFF. The chain recombines TRBV2 with TRBJ2-1; no firm D call. CDR3 size: 13 residues. The germline V and J ends were trimmed by 7 bases and 2 bases, with 9 bases remaining between them. The germline V gene encodes CDR1 SNHLY and CDR2 FYNNEI.

J is TRBJ2-1 and V is TRBV20-1, with 13 bases lining up with TRBD2. Germline CDR1 and CDR2: DFQATT and SNEGSKA (reference sequence). Trimming at V came to 5 bases and at J to 5 bases, leaving 18 bases not matched to a gene. The CDR3 loop spans 19 amino acids. CDR3 in amino acids: CSAPGWTSGSFWSDNEQFF. The DNA of the CDR3 is TGCAGTGCTCCCGGTTGGACTAGCGGGAGTTTTTGGTCTGACAATGAGCAGTTCTTC.

The chain couples TRBV4-1 to TRBJ2-7, with no clear D. Germline CDR1 is MGHRA and CDR2 is YSYEKL. The V and J ends lost 2 bases and 3 bases respectively, with 14 bases between them. The CDR3 loop spans 15 amino acids. CDR3 in amino acids: CASSQQEAGVYEQYF. For the CDR3, the DNA is TGCGCCAGCAGCCAACAAGAAGCAGGAGTCTACGAGCAGTACTTC.

The sample holds a few counts of this clonotype. The CDR3 region has the DNA TGTGCCAGCAGGGAACTAGCGGGAGTCTCGTACGAGCAGTACTTC. It yields the protein CASRELAGVSYEQYF. The rearrangement joins TRBV6-2 or TRBV6-3 to TRBJ2-7, with TRBD2 matching over 11 bases. Per germline, CDR1 MNHEY and CDR2 SVGEGT. Trimming took 6 bases from V and 4 from J; bases not matched to a gene: 8. There are 15 residues in the CDR3.

This clonotype was detected ten times or more. This sequence joins TRBV12-3 or TRBV12-4 and TRBJ2-2, with D hard to call. V was shortened by 6 bases and J by 3 bases, with 8 bases between the two germline ends. CDR3 size: 13 residues. CDR3 sequence: CASSRDYTGELFF. CDR3 bases: TGTGCCAGCAGCCGCGACTACACCGGGGAGCTGTTTTTT.

This clonotype appeared many times. The chain is built from TRBV27 and TRBJ2-5; TRBD1 or TRBD2 may be the D gene (6 bases each). Trimming took off 2 bases at V and 5 bases at J, with 15 bases between the two ends. Per the germline V gene, CDR1 is MNHEY and CDR2 is SMNVEV (reference sequence). The CDR3 is 15 residues long. The CDR3 DNA follows: TGTGCCAGCAGTTTAGAAGTGGGGGGCATGGAGACCCAGTACTTC. It translates to CASSLEVGGMETQYF.

This clonotype turned up a few times. This sequence joins TRBV30 and TRBJ2-7, with 14 bases identical to TRBD2. In germline, CDR1 is GTSNPN, CDR2 SVGIG (reference sequence). The length of the CDR3 is 17 residues. Trimming took 2 bases from V and 2 from J; bases not matched to a gene: 8. The CDR3 coding sequence is TGTGCCTGGAGTCAGAGAGGACTAGCGGGAGGCCCCTACGAGCAGTACTTC. Translated, it gives CAWSQRGLAGGPYEQYF.

The rearrangement uses TRBV7-9 and TRBJ2-7; TRBD1 agrees at 11 bases. CDR3 size: 14 residues. Trimming removed 5 bases from V and 7 bases from J; junction bases left unmatched: 7. Germline loops: CDR1 SEHNR, CDR2 FQNEAQ (reference sequence). CDR3 amino acids: CASSRPGQGGEQYF. Here the CDR3 DNA reads TGTGCCAGCAGCCGACCGGGACAGGGGGGAGAGCAGTACTTC. Full variable domain (remainder filled in from reference TRBV7-9 and TRBJ2-7): DTGVSQNPRHKITKRGQNVTFRCDPISEHNRLYWYRQTLGQGPEFLTYFQNEAQLEKSRLLSDRFSAERPKGSFSTLEIQRTEQGDSAMYLCASSRPGQGGEQYFGPGTRLTVT.

This clonotype was seen repeatedly, ten times or more. The rearrangement links TRBV20-1 to TRBJ2-1; 8 bases fit TRBD2. CDR1 and CDR2 (germline): DFQATT, SNEGSKA (reference sequence). There are 15 residues in the CDR3. V was clipped by 0 bases and J by 5 bases; unmatched bases: 6. CDR3 in amino acids: CSARDPPGGHNEQFF. The CDR3 bases are TGCAGTGCTAGAGACCCTCCGGGAGGGCACAATGAGCAGTTCTTC.

The DNA of the CDR3 is TGCAGTGCTCAAGGCGCAGGGGGAATCTGGTACAATGAGCAGTTCTTC. Its protein product is CSAQGAGGIWYNEQFF. The V and J genes are TRBV20-1 and TRBJ2-1, with 7 nucleotides matching TRBD1. J was trimmed by 4 bases and V by 5 bases; bases with no gene match: 14. The germline gives CDR1 DFQATT, CDR2 SNEGSKA (reference sequence). This CDR3 comprises 16 residues.

The sample holds a few counts of this clonotype. V gene TRBV9 combines with J gene TRBJ2-5; 9 bases map to TRBD2. The length of the CDR3 is 15 residues. Germline CDR1 is SGDLS and CDR2 is YYNGEE. V was clipped by 3 bases and J by 1 base; unmatched bases: 4. CDR3 amino acids: CASSAGTSPQETQYF. Here the CDR3 DNA reads TGTGCCAGCAGCGCCGGGACTAGCCCCCAAGAGACCCAGTACTTC.

The J gene is TRBJ2-1, the V gene TRBV4-3; 7 bases agree with TRBD1. V dropped 0 bases and J dropped 4; count of bases not matched to a gene: 3. This CDR3 comprises 15 residues. Germline V gene lookup returns CDR1 LGHNA and CDR2 YSLEER. CDR3 region: CASSQDPTGYNEQFF. DNA for the CDR3: TGCGCCAGCAGCCAAGACCCGACAGGGTACAATGAGCAGTTCTTC.

This clonotype was detected a few times. The chain recombines TRBV5-6 with TRBJ2-3; 7 bases line up with TRBD2. V dropped 4 bases and J dropped 4; count of bases not matched to a gene: 12. CDR3 length: 16 amino acids. Germline loops: CDR1 SGHDT, CDR2 YYEEEE. The CDR3 DNA reads TGTGCCAGCAGCCTTGTGGGGGAGGGCCAACCAGATACGCAGTATTTT. This translates into CASSLVGEGQPDTQYF.

This clonotype was recorded many times. The chain couples TRBV6-1 to TRBJ1-3; unclear D gene. The V end was cut by 10 bases, the J end by 0 bases, with 7 bases between. The germline gives CDR1 MNHNS, CDR2 SASEGT. This CDR3 contains 12 residues. CDR3 amino acids: CATHSSGNTIYF. Written as DNA, the CDR3 is TGTGCCACCCATAGCTCTGGAAACACCATATATTTT.

The chain links TRBV6-2 or TRBV6-3 to TRBJ2-1; 8 nucleotides line up with TRBD1. V was pared by 6 bases and J by 7 bases, with 8 bases of the junction left unmatched. Germline-derived CDR1 and CDR2 are MNHEY and SVGEGT. There are 14 residues in the CDR3. CDR3 DNA sequence: TGTGCCAGCAGCCACGGACAGGGTCGGAATGAGCAGTTCTTC. It is translated as CASSHGQGRNEQFF.

Of note for this clonotype: A read error may explain this, as a much larger clone is one base away. This chain uses TRBV9 with TRBJ2-1, with D possibly being TRBD1 (6 bases). Germline-derived CDR1 and CDR2 are SGDLS and YYNGEE. This CDR3 has 13 amino acids. V lost 4 bases, J lost 6 bases, and 11 bases lay in between. The CDR3 DNA follows: TGTGCCAGCAGCCCTGGACAGTTCAATGAGCAGTTCTTC. Its translation: CASSPGQFNEQFF.

The chain has TRBV20-1 and TRBJ2-5; either TRBD1 or TRBD2 may fit D (7 bases each). Trimming shortened V by 6 bases and J by 5 bases, and 16 bases separated the two germline ends. The CDR3 has 13 residues. Germline-derived CDR1 and CDR2 are DFQATT and SNEGSKA (reference sequence). The DNA for the CDR3 is TGCAGTGCCGGGGAGGGGGCAGGCGAGACCCAGTACTTC. Translating it yields CSAGEGAGETQYF.

This clonotype was observed a few times. The V gene is TRBV11-2, the J gene TRBJ2-3; D gene unclear. The CDR3 loop spans 15 amino acids. CDR1 is SGHAT and CDR2 is FQNNGV in the germline V gene. Deletions cut 0 bases from V and 0 bases from J, with 7 bases between. CDR3: CASSLDFPSTDTQYF. CDR3 nucleotide sequence: TGTGCCAGCAGCTTAGATTTCCCTAGCACAGATACGCAGTATTTT.

The rearrangement links TRBV20-1 to TRBJ2-3, with D unclear. The length of the CDR3 is 14 residues. Trimming cost V 1 base and J 2 bases, with 10 bases left between them. Germline assignment: CDR1 DFQATT and CDR2 SNEGSKA (reference sequence). The CDR3 is CSARVTAITDTQYF. CDR3 sequence (DNA): TGCAGTGCTAGAGTTACGGCCATCACAGATACGCAGTATTTT.

The chain recombines TRBV27 with TRBJ2-7; a weak D match, TRBD2 (7 bases). The V gene lost 1 base and the J gene lost 2 bases, with 15 bases spanning the gap. Looked up from germline, CDR1 is MNHEY and CDR2 is SMNVEV (reference sequence). The CDR3 runs 16 residues. CDR3 DNA sequence: TGTGCCAGCAGTTTATTTAGGGGGGGTCTACCCTACGAGCAGTACTTC. This codes for CASSLFRGGLPYEQYF.

The CDR3 spells CASSPGEAGYTEAFF. CDR3 sequence (DNA): TGTGCCAGCTCACCAGGGGAAGCAGGGTACACTGAAGCTTTCTTT. The rearrangement uses TRBV18 and TRBJ1-1; maybe TRBD1 (5 bases). V was clipped by 2 bases and J by 3 bases, with 13 bases between them. The CDR3 runs 15 residues. Germline CDR1 reads KGHSH; CDR2 reads LQKENI.

This chain joins TRBV7-7 and TRBJ2-2; D assignment may be TRBD1 or TRBD2 (6 bases each). CDR3 length: 16 residues. Germline-derived CDR1 and CDR2 are SSHAT and FNYEAQ (reference sequence). CDR3: CASGGGGWPNTGELFF. As DNA, the CDR3 is TGTGCTAGCGGAGGAGGGGGTTGGCCGAACACCGGGGAGCTGTTTTTT.

This clonotype was detected many times. The V gene is TRBV20-1, the J gene TRBJ2-1; D is undetermined. V was shortened by 1 base and J by 11 bases, with 9 bases between the two germline ends. This CDR3 spans 11 amino acids. The germline V gene has CDR1 DFQATT and CDR2 SNEGSKA (reference sequence). CDR3: CSARGSSQQFF. CDR3 coding DNA: TGCAGTGCTAGAGGAAGCAGCCAGCAGTTCTTC.